Listed here are 22 T cell receptor beta chains from one sample, sequenced in a study of T-cell reconstitution after alpha-beta-depleted transplantation in children. Unique molecular identifiers were incorporated during preparation of the TCRbeta library. TCRdb used MiXCR to reprocess the PCR reads, holding one entry per CDR3 protein. There are around 450,000 distinct CDR3 sequences in the sample; roughly 44% occur only once, and about 30% lies in the top ten. The specimen was PBMCs, collected before TCRalphabeta/CD19-depleted stem cell transplant. These receptors came from a girl aged 2-10 years with aplastic anemia, due to receive a stem cell transplant.

The CDR3 DNA sequence: TGTGCCAGCAGCGCAATTAGACTAGCGGGGGACTACAATGAGCAGTTCTTC. It encodes CASSAIRLAGDYNEQFF. The chain has TRBV9 and TRBJ2-1, with 12 bases matching TRBD2. The V gene end was trimmed by 3 bases and the J gene end by 3 bases; junction bases not matched to a gene: 7. In germline, CDR1 is SGDLS, CDR2 YYNGEE. The CDR3 length is 17 residues.

This clonotype was found many times. V is TRBV27 and J is TRBJ2-4; either TRBD1 or TRBD2 may fit D (5 bases each). The CDR3 is made up of 13 amino acids. Trimming stripped 6 bases from V and 6 bases from J, with 12 bases between. CDR1 is MNHEY and CDR2 is SMNVEV in the germline V gene (reference sequence). The CDR3 spells CASRNGARNIQYF. The CDR3, as DNA: TGTGCCAGCAGAAACGGGGCTCGAAACATTCAGTACTTC.

This clonotype was observed many times. The chain joins TRBV5-1 to TRBJ1-1, with D possibly being TRBD1 (6 bases). CDR1 and CDR2 from the germline V gene are SGHRS and YFSETQ. The CDR3 runs to 14 residues. The germline V and J ends were trimmed by 1 base and 3 bases, with 10 bases remaining between them. The CDR3 is CASSLQGPHTEAFF. The CDR3 DNA sequence: TGCGCCAGCAGCTTGCAGGGGCCCCACACTGAAGCTTTCTTT.

This clonotype was detected ten times or more. The chain has TRBV29-1 and TRBJ2-6; a possible D gene is TRBD2 (6 bases). Trimming cost V 7 bases and J 4 bases, with 11 bases left between them. The CDR3 is 13 amino acids. Germline lookup yields CDR1 SQVTM and CDR2 ANQGSEA. This chain's CDR3 is CSAGGVGANVLTF. The CDR3, as DNA: TGCAGCGCTGGAGGGGTAGGGGCCAACGTCCTGACTTTC.

This clonotype showed up many times. The chain couples TRBV5-1 to TRBJ1-5, with a tentative D call TRBD1 (6 bases). This CDR3 contains 14 residues. Per germline, CDR1 SGHRS and CDR2 YFSETQ. Trimming removed 4 bases from V and 9 bases from J, with 17 bases in between. The CDR3 region is CASSPDSEVLPQHF. CDR3 DNA sequence: TGCGCCAGCAGCCCGGACAGCGAAGTTTTGCCCCAGCATTTT.

In its sample, this clonotype was seen a few times. The chain employs TRBV5-1 and TRBJ1-5; tentatively, D is TRBD1 (6 bases). The CDR3 totals 14 residues. Looked up from germline, CDR1 is SGHRS and CDR2 is YFSETQ. V lost 0 bases and J lost 7, with 11 bases in between. The CDR3 is CASSLVGGSQPQHF. DNA for the CDR3: TGCGCCAGCAGCTTGGTGGGGGGCAGCCAGCCCCAGCATTTT.

This clonotype was recorded at least ten times. The V gene is TRBV5-1, the J gene TRBJ2-7; a possible D gene is TRBD1 (5 bases). The CDR3 length is 15 residues. Between the trimmed V and J ends, which lost 3 bases and 2 bases, there was a span of 15 bases. Looked up from germline, CDR1 is SGHRS and CDR2 is YFSETQ. The chain's CDR3 is CASSWASGPTYEQYF. The CDR3, as DNA: TGCGCCAGCAGCTGGGCCTCAGGGCCCACCTACGAGCAGTACTTC.

This chain links TRBV7-2 with TRBJ2-7; TRBD2 aligns across 7 bases. With V trimmed by 8 bases and J by 1 base, 11 bases remained unmatched. Per germline, CDR1 SGHTA and CDR2 FQGNSA. The CDR3 has 15 amino acids. CDR3 bases: TGTGCCAGCTTAGGCGGTTGGACTAGTTCCTACGAGCAGTACTTC. Translating it yields CASLGGWTSSYEQYF.

V and J are TRBV7-2 and TRBJ1-1; TRBD1 might be the D (6 bases). This CDR3 has 15 residues. CDR1 and CDR2 from the germline V gene are SGHTA and FQGNSA. Trimming pared 5 bases from V and 4 bases from J, leaving 17 bases between. The CDR3 loop is CASSGPAYRVTEAFF. The CDR3 bases are TGTGCCAGCAGCGGACCCGCGTACAGGGTCACTGAAGCTTTCTTT.

The chain is built from TRBV7-9 and TRBJ2-1; 12 positions agree with TRBD2. This CDR3 has 15 residues. V lost 5 bases, J lost 7 bases, and 6 bases stayed unmatched. Per the germline V gene, CDR1 is SEHNR and CDR2 is FQNEAQ (reference sequence). Written as DNA, the CDR3 is TGTGCCAGCAGCACTGGACTAGCGGGAACAAATGAGCAGTTCTTC. Residues: CASSTGLAGTNEQFF. Looking up the rest from reference TRBV7-9 and TRBJ2-1 gives the full variable domain: DTGVSQNPRHKITKRGQNVTFRCDPISEHNRLYWYRQTLGQGPEFLTYFQNEAQLEKSRLLSDRFSAERPKGSFSTLEIQRTEQGDSAMYLCASSTGLAGTNEQFFGPGTRLTVL.

This clonotype was detected ten times or more. The V and J genes are TRBV19 and TRBJ2-7; 10 bases are a match to TRBD1. Per germline, CDR1 LNHDA and CDR2 SQIVND (reference sequence). The CDR3 is 16 residues long. After removal of 4 bases from V and 0 bases from J, the junction contained 6 bases not matched to a gene. CDR3 sequence reads: CASSRAGTGASYEQYF. In DNA form, the CDR3 reads TGTGCCAGTAGTAGAGCCGGGACAGGGGCCTCCTACGAGCAGTACTTC. Using reference TRBV19 and TRBJ2-7 for the parts outside the CDR3, the full variable domain is DGGITQSPKYLFRKEGQNVTLSCEQNLNHDAMYWYRQDPGQGLRLIYYSQIVNDFQKGDIAEGYSVSREKKESFPLTVTSAQKNPTAFYLCASSRAGTGASYEQYFGPGTRLTVT.

This clonotype was detected only a few times. The chain couples TRBV7-3 to TRBJ2-2; TRBD1 aligns across 7 bases. The germline V gene has CDR1 SGHTA and CDR2 FQGTGA. V lost 5 bases to trimming and J lost 7 bases; unmatched junction nucleotides: 7. This CDR3 region has 14 residues. CDR3 DNA sequence: TGTGCCAGCAGCAAGACAGGGAGCGTCGGGGAGCTGTTTTTT. As protein: CASSKTGSVGELFF.

For the CDR3, the DNA is TGTGCCAGCAAAGCGGACACTGAAGCTTTCTTT. As protein: CASKADTEAFF. The J gene is TRBJ1-1, the V gene TRBV7-9; unclear D gene. The germline CDR1 and CDR2 sequences are SEHNR and FQNEAQ (reference sequence). This CDR3 contains 11 residues. V lost 7 bases and J 3 bases, leaving 6 bases between the germline ends.

This chain connects TRBV4-2 to TRBJ2-7, with 11 bases matching TRBD2. The CDR3 totals 16 residues. Germline V lookup: CDR1 LGHNA, CDR2 YNFKEQ. J was trimmed by 5 bases and V by 3 bases; bases with no gene match: 9. CDR3 sequence (DNA): TGTGCCAGCAGCCAGGAACTAGCGGGAGCGAGACACGAGCAGTACTTC. Amino acid sequence: CASSQELAGARHEQYF.

The V and J genes are TRBV12-3 or TRBV12-4 and TRBJ2-1, with a possible D match to TRBD2 (5 bases). This CDR3 region has 14 residues. V lost 3 bases, J lost 5 bases, and 11 bases lay in between. The CDR3 DNA sequence: TGTGCCAGCAGTTTTCTCCTAGCAAACAATGAGCAGTTCTTC. Translated: CASSFLLANNEQFF.

The chain carries TRBV28 and TRBJ1-5; 7 bases agree with TRBD1. The CDR3 spans 17 residues. V lost 6 bases to trimming and J lost 0 bases; unmatched junction nucleotides: 11. The germline gives CDR1 MDHEN, CDR2 SYDVKM. CDR3 nucleotides: TGTGCCAGCAGGCCCGGGACAGCTTCCTATAGCAATCAGCCCCAGCATTTT. This translates into CASRPGTASYSNQPQHF.

The gene calls are TRBV29-1 and TRBJ2-3; no firm D call. The V gene lost 7 bases and the J gene lost 1 base, with 15 bases spanning the gap. This CDR3 region has 14 residues. CDR1 SQVTM and CDR2 ANQGSEA come from the germline V gene. This CDR3 reads CSALTSYGTDTQYF. The CDR3 nucleotides are TGCAGCGCCTTGACAAGCTATGGCACAGATACGCAGTATTTT.

This clonotype was observed a handful of times. The V call is TRBV27, the J call TRBJ2-1; D remains ambiguous. V lost 3 bases and J lost 5, with 8 bases in between. This CDR3 comprises 13 residues. CDR1 is MNHEY and CDR2 is SMNVEV in the germline V gene (reference sequence). The CDR3 DNA sequence: TGTGCCAGCAGTTTGGACCGACACAATGAGCAGTTCTTC. It translates to CASSLDRHNEQFF.

This clonotype occurred a few times. This chain connects TRBV4-2 to TRBJ1-3, with TRBD1 matching over 7 bases. Germline lookup yields CDR1 LGHNA and CDR2 YNFKEQ. Losses at the gene ends were 4 bases for V and 1 base for J; bases not matched to a gene: 13. This CDR3 spans 18 amino acids. The DNA for the CDR3 is TGTGCCAGCAGCCGTGGAGGATGGGACAGTGGTTCTGGAAACACCATATATTTT. Translating gives CASSRGGWDSGSGNTIYF.

The chain joins TRBV7-9 to TRBJ2-4; a possible D gene is TRBD1 (6 bases). Trimming cost V 5 bases and J 0 bases, with 14 bases left between them. Germline CDR1 is SEHNR and CDR2 is FQNEAQ (reference sequence). This CDR3 spans 16 amino acids. CDR3 sequence (DNA): TGTGCCAGCAGCCATGGACAGCGTCTAGCCAAAAACATTCAGTACTTC. It specifies CASSHGQRLAKNIQYF.

This clonotype was recorded at least ten times. The rearrangement joins TRBV2 to TRBJ2-1; 8 bases map to TRBD2. The CDR3 sequence is 15 residues long. Germline V gives CDR1 SNHLY, CDR2 FYNNEI. The ends lost 4 bases at V and 6 bases at J; junction bases unmatched: 8. The DNA of the CDR3 is TGTGCCAGCAGTGGGCCAGCGGGAGAGGGCAATGAGCAGTTCTTC. This sequence encodes CASSGPAGEGNEQFF.

The chain links TRBV10-3 to TRBJ2-5; 9 bases align to TRBD2. J was trimmed by 4 bases and V by 4 bases; bases with no gene match: 10. The germline CDR1 and CDR2 sequences are ENHRY and SYGVKD. There are 16 residues in the CDR3. The CDR3 loop is CAISGTGLAGSETQYF. In DNA, the CDR3 is TGTGCCATCAGTGGAACCGGGCTAGCGGGATCAGAGACCCAGTACTTC.